The 22 T cell receptor beta chains below all came from one sample that was sequenced in a study of blood T cells in healthy people across ages. With a J-beta primer mix and a sample-barcoded 5' primer, a second PCR ran about 7 to 12 cycles. TCRdb reprocessed the 5' RACE reads via MiXCR and lists one record per CDR3 protein. Among about 580,000 distinct CDR3 sequences, 40% to 50% were seen once, and the ten largest hold around 23%. Source material: blood. The receptors were sampled from a man older than 75 in good health.

This clonotype was counted only a few times. V gene TRBV7-9 combines with J gene TRBJ2-3; TRBD2 might be the D (5 bases). Trimming pared 2 bases from V and 3 bases from J, leaving 12 bases between. This CDR3 is built from 15 residues. CDR1 is SEHNR and CDR2 is FQNEAQ in the germline V gene (reference sequence). The CDR3, as DNA: TGTGCCAGCAGCTTAAGTGGAGCGGAGACAGATACGCAGTATTTT. This codes for CASSLSGAETDTQYF.

This rearrangement joins TRBV7-9 to TRBJ1-1, with D possibly matching TRBD1 (6 bases). This CDR3 spans 16 amino acids. V lost 5 bases and J lost 0, with 16 bases in between. Germline V gives CDR1 SEHNR, CDR2 FQNEAQ (reference sequence). CDR3 sequence reads: CASSPQGRDMNTEAFF. The CDR3 DNA reads as TGTGCCAGCAGCCCACAGGGCCGAGACATGAACACTGAAGCTTTCTTT.

In DNA form, the CDR3 reads TGCAGTGCTAGTAAGGGGTCTGGGGCCAACGTCCTGACTTTC. This codes for CSASKGSGANVLTF. V gene TRBV20-1 combines with J gene TRBJ2-6, with a tentative D call TRBD1 (5 bases). Germline values: CDR1 DFQATT, CDR2 SNEGSKA (reference sequence). Trimming shortened V by 3 bases and J by 1 base, and 7 bases separated the two germline ends. CDR3 length: 14 residues.

For the CDR3, the DNA is TGCGCCAGCAGCCAAGTAGATCTAGCGGTAGCCAAAAACATTCAGTACTTC. This sequence encodes CASSQVDLAVAKNIQYF. J is TRBJ2-4 and V is TRBV4-1; TRBD2 agrees at 7 bases. Germline assignment: CDR1 MGHRA and CDR2 YSYEKL. The CDR3 has 17 residues. V shed 1 base and J 0 bases; nucleotides not matched to a gene: 6.

This clonotype was seen at least ten times. The rearrangement uses TRBV7-8 and TRBJ2-4, with D possibly called TRBD1 or TRBD2 (6 bases each). The germline gives CDR1 SGHVS, CDR2 FQNEAQ. The CDR3 is made up of 15 amino acids. Trimming removed 8 bases from V and 9 bases from J, with 23 bases in between. The CDR3 bases are TGTGCCAGCGCGGAGTCCGGGGGCGGCCATGGCATTCAGTACTTC. Protein sequence: CASAESGGGHGIQYF. The full variable domain, completed using reference TRBV7-8 and TRBJ2-4, is GAGVSQSPRYKVAKRGQDVALRCDPISGHVSLFWYQQALGQGPEFLTYFQNEAQLDKSGLPSDRFFAERPEGSVSTLKIQRTQQEDSAVYLCASAESGGGHGIQYFGAGTRLSVL.

This chain links TRBV7-6 with TRBJ2-7, with D possibly called TRBD1 or TRBD2 (5 bases each). CDR1 is SGHVS and CDR2 is FNYEAQ in the germline V gene. With 5 bases removed from V and 5 bases from J, the gap between germline ends came to 16 bases. CDR3 size: 14 residues. For the CDR3, the DNA is TGTGCCAGCAGCCCTTATTTGGGGGAAAACGAGCAGTACTTC. Its protein is CASSPYLGENEQYF.

The J gene is TRBJ2-3, the V gene TRBV20-1, with 8 bases fitting TRBD2. Per germline, CDR1 DFQATT and CDR2 SNEGSKA (reference sequence). J gave up 4 bases and V 0 bases, and 15 bases lay outside the gene matches. CDR3 size: 18 residues. CDR3 sequence reads: CSAREIGSSGPAADTQYF. The CDR3 coding sequence is TGCAGTGCTAGAGAGATCGGATCTAGCGGGCCCGCCGCAGATACGCAGTATTTT.

The DNA for the CDR3 is TGTGCCAGCAGCTTAGTGGGACTAGCGGGAACAGATACGCAGTATTTT. This sequence encodes CASSLVGLAGTDTQYF. The chain is built from TRBV7-2 and TRBJ2-3, with 13 bases aligning to TRBD2. Germline V CDR1 and CDR2: SGHTA, FQGNSA. The CDR3 loop spans 16 amino acids. Trimming at V came to 1 base and at J to 3 bases, leaving 1 base not matched to a gene. Using reference TRBV7-2 and TRBJ2-3 for the parts outside the CDR3, the full variable domain is GAGVSQSPSNKVTEKGKDVELRCDPISGHTALYWYRQSLGQGLEFLIYFQGNSAPDKSGLPSDRFSAERTGGSVSTLTIQRTQQEDSAVYLCASSLVGLAGTDTQYFGPGTRLTVL.

Note on this clonotype: Being one base from a much bigger clone, this may be a read error. V and J are TRBV10-3 and TRBJ2-4; 10 bases map to TRBD1. The CDR3 length is 14 residues. V lost 11 bases to trimming and J lost 13 bases; unmatched junction nucleotides: 17. The germline CDR1 and CDR2 sequences are ENHRY and SYGVKD. CDR3 in amino acids: CASGQDRGSNEQYF. The DNA of the CDR3 is TGTGCCTCCGGGCAGGACAGGGGGTCTAATGAGCAGTACTTC.

The chain couples TRBV7-2 to TRBJ2-1; no reliable D call. Trimming removed 1 base at V and 4 bases at J, with 11 bases between. Germline CDR1 and CDR2: SGHTA and FQGNSA. This CDR3 contains 15 residues. CDR3 nucleotides: TGTGCCAGCAGCTTAGGTCACCCAGTTTACAATGAGCAGTTCTTC. It codes for CASSLGHPVYNEQFF. The full variable domain, rest sourced from reference TRBV7-2 and TRBJ2-1, is GAGVSQSPSNKVTEKGKDVELRCDPISGHTALYWYRQSLGQGLEFLIYFQGNSAPDKSGLPSDRFSAERTGGSVSTLTIQRTQQEDSAVYLCASSLGHPVYNEQFFGPGTRLTVL.

This clonotype came up a few times. This chain joins TRBV6-5 and TRBJ2-2; D call uncertain. This CDR3 is 12 amino acids long. V was cut by 6 bases and J by 13 bases, with 15 bases left in between. Germline V gives CDR1 MNHEY, CDR2 SVGAGI. The CDR3 nucleotides are TGTGCCAGCAGATACGACCCAAATGGGCTGTTTTTT. Amino acids: CASRYDPNGLFF.

Note on this clonotype: The junction and the germline gene differ at one end; a read error may be behind it. This chain connects TRBV7-2 to TRBJ2-5, with D unresolved. CDR1 and CDR2 (germline): SGHTA, FQGNSA. The CDR3 length is 15 residues. CDR3 nucleotide sequence: TGTGCCAGCAGCTTAGGCGATATCCCCCAAGAGACCCGGTACTTC. This gives the protein CASSLGDIPQETRYF.

In its sample, this clonotype was seen a few times. A much larger clonotype is one base distant, so this may be a read error. This chain uses TRBV6-6 with TRBJ1-5; D possibly corresponds to TRBD1 (6 bases). V was clipped by 5 bases and J by 7 bases, with 15 bases between them. CDR1 is MNHNY and CDR2 is SVGAGI in the germline V gene (reference sequence). This CDR3 region has 14 residues. The CDR3 nucleotides read TGTGCCAGCAGTGTCACAGGGCGGGAACAGCCCCAGCATTTT. This sequence encodes CASSVTGREQPQHF.

This chain joins TRBV15 and TRBJ2-7, with 9 bases lining up with TRBD2. In germline, CDR1 is LNHNV, CDR2 YYDKDF (reference sequence). V shed 6 bases and J 12 bases; nucleotides not matched to a gene: 21. The CDR3 extends over 16 amino acids. The CDR3 sequence: CATRVTGGGAEETRYF. The CDR3 DNA is TGTGCCACCAGGGTCACAGGCGGGGGGGCCGAAGAGACCCGGTACTTC.

Here the CDR3 reads CASFRGGAMNTGELFF. The DNA for the CDR3 is TGTGCCAGTTTTCGTGGGGGGGCCATGAACACCGGGGAGCTGTTTTTT. V and J are TRBV7-8 and TRBJ2-2; D is perhaps TRBD2 (7 bases). The ends were cut back, 9 bases at V and 1 base at J, with 18 bases in the middle. CDR3 length equals 16 residues. Germline CDR1 SGHVS, CDR2 FQNEAQ.

The gene calls are TRBV2 and TRBJ2-3; D is ambiguous. Trimming removed 4 bases at V and 0 bases at J, with 14 bases between. The CDR3 is 16 amino acids. Germline lookup yields CDR1 SNHLY and CDR2 FYNNEI. DNA of the CDR3: TGTGCCAGCAGTGTACTGGGAAGTCCTAGCACAGATACGCAGTATTTT. Its translation: CASSVLGSPSTDTQYF.

V gene TRBV28 combines with J gene TRBJ2-7, with TRBD2 as a possible D gene (6 bases). Trimming cost V 2 bases and J 4 bases, with 12 bases left between them. Germline V lookup: CDR1 MDHEN, CDR2 SYDVKM. The CDR3 runs 14 residues. The CDR3 region has the DNA TGTGCCAGCAGTTTAGGCGGGATTGTATACGAGCAGTACTTC. This encodes CASSLGGIVYEQYF. The variable domain in full, with the rest retrieved from reference TRBV28 and TRBJ2-7, is DVKVTQSSRYLVKRTGEKVFLECVQDMDHENMFWYRQDPGLGLRLIYFSYDVKMKEKGDIPEGYSVSREKKERFSLILESASTNQTSMYLCASSLGGIVYEQYFGPGTRLTVT.

This clonotype has more than one count but fewer than ten. This rearrangement joins TRBV28 to TRBJ2-5; tentatively, D is TRBD2 (5 bases). CDR1 is MDHEN and CDR2 is SYDVKM in the germline V gene. V shed 7 bases and J shed 5 bases, with 11 bases lying between them. This CDR3 contains 12 residues. CDR3 region: CASTTRRETQYF. The CDR3 DNA reads as TGTGCCAGCACCACTCGGAGGGAGACCCAGTACTTC. The whole variable domain, filled in from reference TRBV28 and TRBJ2-5, reads DVKVTQSSRYLVKRTGEKVFLECVQDMDHENMFWYRQDPGLGLRLIYFSYDVKMKEKGDIPEGYSVSREKKERFSLILESASTNQTSMYLCASTTRRETQYFGPGTRLLVL.

The V and J genes are TRBV29-1 and TRBJ2-1; 9 bases agree with TRBD1. This CDR3 spans 16 amino acids. V trimming: 7 bases; J trimming: 3 bases; junction bases outside the gene matches: 13. The germline gives CDR1 SQVTM, CDR2 ANQGSEA. As DNA, the CDR3 is TGCAGCGGTACGGGGAGAAGACAGGGGGTCTACAATGAGCAGTTCTTC. This codes for CSGTGRRQGVYNEQFF.

The genes are TRBV5-1 and TRBJ2-5; 7 nucleotides line up with TRBD1. This CDR3 has 14 residues. The V and J ends lost 4 bases and 4 bases, in that order; junction bases with no gene match: 7. The germline V gene encodes CDR1 SGHRS and CDR2 YFSETQ. The CDR3 coding sequence is TGCGCCAGCAGCCCGGGGACAGCTCGAGAGACCCAGTACTTC. Translating it yields CASSPGTARETQYF.

The chain employs TRBV11-2 and TRBJ2-7; 7 bases are a match to TRBD2. From germline, CDR1 is SGHAT and CDR2 FQNNGV. J lost 2 bases, V lost 2 bases, and 6 bases had no gene match. The CDR3 is made up of 15 amino acids. This CDR3 is CASSLPGRGTYEQYF. The CDR3 nucleotides are TGTGCCAGCAGCTTACCGGGGCGGGGGACCTACGAGCAGTACTTC.

A note on this clonotype: A clone one base away is much larger, so this may be a read error. The chain combines TRBV6-5 with TRBJ2-3; 10 bases match TRBD2. CDR3 size: 18 residues. CDR1 and CDR2 (germline): MNHEY, SVGAGI. The CDR3 coding sequence is TGTGCCGGCAGTTACTCGAGTCTAGCGGGGGCTAGCACAGATACGCAGTATTTT. Residues: CAGSYSSLAGASTDTQYF.